The 14 T cell receptor beta chains presented below share a single source sample, sequenced in a study of regulatory T cells in long-lasting Graves disease. Time point meaning: persistent/refractory GD, antithyroid drugs over 5 years with positive TRAb. Extracted PBMC RNA gave rise to the TCR library. Arm-PCR of CDR3 regions and iRepertoire HTBI primers were the basis on which TCR beta libraries were built. TCRdb recomputed calls from the multiplex PCR reads with MiXCR, one row per CDR3 protein. The sample holds 300,000 to 500,000 distinct CDR3 sequences, around 20% seen once. The material sequenced was peripheral blood mononuclear cells (PBMCs), taken when the disease was refractory, from a patient treated with antithyroid drugs. Receptor source: a female donor with Graves disease.

This clonotype was seen only a few times. The J gene is TRBJ2-6, the V gene TRBV27; D remains unclear. This CDR3 spans 15 amino acids. V was clipped by 6 bases and J by 3 bases, with 12 bases between them. Germline-derived CDR1 and CDR2 are MNHEY and SMNVEV (reference sequence). CDR3 amino acids: CASSLGRGGANVLTF. The CDR3 coding sequence is TGTGCCAGCAGCCTAGGGCGAGGTGGGGCCAACGTCCTGACTTTC.

The chain is built from TRBV20-1 and TRBJ1-1; D perhaps matches TRBD1 (6 bases). With 4 bases removed from V and 1 base from J, the gap between germline ends came to 13 bases. This CDR3 is built from 14 residues. CDR1 DFQATT and CDR2 SNEGSKA come from the germline V gene (reference sequence). The CDR3 DNA reads as TGCAGTGCTAACCCAGGGGAAGAGAACACTGAAGCTTTCTTT. It translates to CSANPGEENTEAFF.

This clonotype was detected many times. The V gene is TRBV18, the J gene TRBJ2-5; TRBD1 is a possible D gene (6 bases). CDR1 is KGHSH and CDR2 is LQKENI in the germline V gene. Trimming shortened V by 4 bases and J by 4 bases, and 13 bases separated the two germline ends. CDR3 length: 14 amino acids. CDR3: CASSQQGKGETQYF. In nucleotides, the CDR3 is TGTGCCAGCTCACAACAGGGTAAAGGAGAGACCCAGTACTTC.

Notes on this clonotype: This may be a read error: a much more frequent sequence differs by one nucleotide. The chain is built from TRBV7-2 and TRBJ2-7; D call uncertain. V was shortened by 7 bases and J by 2 bases, with 15 bases between the two germline ends. This CDR3 spans 14 amino acids. Per the germline V gene, CDR1 is SGHTA and CDR2 is FQGNSA. The CDR3, as DNA: TGTGCCAGCATCCCGCGAGGCAGTGCCTACGAGCAGTACTTC. Translation gives CASIPRGSAYEQYF.

The rearrangement uses TRBV20-1 and TRBJ1-5, with D tentatively TRBD1 (6 bases). The germline V gene has CDR1 DFQATT and CDR2 SNEGSKA (reference sequence). The V gene lost 6 bases and the J gene lost 7 bases, with 19 bases spanning the gap. CDR3 length: 14 amino acids. The CDR3, as DNA: TGCAGTGCCCTAGAGGTGACAGGACAACAGCCCCAGCATTTT. This sequence encodes CSALEVTGQQPQHF.

The chain couples TRBV6-2 or TRBV6-3 to TRBJ2-1, with TRBD2 matching 7 bases. CDR3 length: 16 residues. From germline, CDR1 is MNHEY and CDR2 SVGEGT. Losses at the gene ends were 0 bases for V and 2 bases for J; bases not matched to a gene: 4. The CDR3: CASSYSRESAYNEQFF. The CDR3 nucleotides read TGTGCCAGCAGTTACTCGCGGGAGAGCGCCTACAATGAGCAGTTCTTC.

This clonotype came up a few times. The chain joins TRBV6-1 to TRBJ1-2; D is possibly TRBD1 (6 bases). This CDR3 has 14 residues. Germline V gene sequence: CDR1 MNHNS, CDR2 SASEGT. The ends were cut back, 6 bases at V and 5 bases at J, with 16 bases in the middle. CDR3 nucleotide sequence: TGTGCCAGCAGAAAGAATACACAGGGATATGGCTACACCTTC. Its protein is CASRKNTQGYGYTF.

With regard to this clonotype: A much larger clone differs from this one at a single base, so this may be a read error. The chain has TRBV6-1 and TRBJ2-5; D tentatively fits TRBD1 or TRBD2 (5 bases each). CDR1 and CDR2 (germline): MNHNS, SASEGT. The CDR3 is made up of 14 amino acids. CDR3 in amino acids: CASSLGPLQETRYF. The CDR3 region has the DNA TGTGCCAGCAGTCTGGGACCGCTACAAGAGACCCGGTACTTC.

In this sample, this clonotype turned up many times. This chain joins TRBV6-1 and TRBJ2-2, with TRBD1 matching 7 bases. This CDR3 has 15 residues. The germline gives CDR1 MNHNS, CDR2 SASEGT. With V trimmed by 6 bases and J by 3 bases, 7 bases remained unmatched. The DNA for the CDR3 is TGTGCCAGCAGCAGCACTACAGGGGACACCGGGGAGCTGTTTTTT. Translation gives CASSSTTGDTGELFF.

This sequence joins TRBV19 and TRBJ1-5; D is uncertain. The CDR3 has 15 amino acids. Trimming cost V 4 bases and J 1 base, with 11 bases left between them. Germline CDR1 and CDR2: LNHDA and SQIVND (reference sequence). The CDR3 spells CASSTAGLSNQPQHF. The CDR3 nucleotides are TGTGCCAGTAGTACCGCGGGCTTGAGCAATCAGCCCCAGCATTTT.

At least ten counts were recorded for this clonotype. The J gene is TRBJ1-1, the V gene TRBV6-1; 7 bases align to TRBD1. After removal of 7 bases from V and 5 bases from J, the junction contained 7 bases not matched to a gene. Germline loops: CDR1 MNHNS, CDR2 SASEGT. CDR3 length equals 13 residues. The CDR3 loop is CASTGTVRTEAFF. The CDR3 nucleotides are TGTGCCAGCACCGGGACAGTGAGGACTGAAGCTTTCTTT.

This clonotype was counted many times. The chain recombines TRBV6-1 with TRBJ2-3; 11 bases are shared with TRBD2. The CDR3 has 16 residues. Trimming took 7 bases from V and 4 from J; bases not matched to a gene: 10. Germline V gene data show CDR1 as MNHNS and CDR2 as SASEGT. CDR3 protein: CASTYSGTSGPDTQYF. The CDR3, as DNA: TGTGCCAGCACCTATTCCGGGACTAGCGGCCCAGATACGCAGTATTTT.

This clonotype was seen repeatedly, ten times or more. The CDR3 loop reads CASSVDSSKSYEQYF. The CDR3 DNA is TGTGCCAGCAGCGTAGACTCCTCCAAATCCTACGAGCAGTACTTC. The gene calls are TRBV9 and TRBJ2-7, with unresolved D. Germline CDR1 and CDR2: SGDLS and YYNGEE. Trimming shortened V by 0 bases and J by 1 base, and 11 bases separated the two germline ends. This CDR3 spans 15 amino acids.

This clonotype has a handful of counts. The rearrangement joins TRBV27 to TRBJ1-4; a possible D gene is TRBD1 (5 bases). The CDR3 totals 15 residues. V lost 5 bases and J lost 5, with 15 bases in between. CDR1 is MNHEY, CDR2 SMNVEV, per germline (reference sequence). The CDR3 spells CASSRGGGKNEKLFF. In DNA form, the CDR3 reads TGTGCCAGCAGTAGGGGCGGAGGTAAAAATGAAAAACTGTTTTTT. Filled out from reference TRBV27 and TRBJ1-4, the complete variable domain reads EAQVTQNPRYLITVTGKKLTVTCSQNMNHEYMSWYRQDPGLGLRQIYYSMNVEVTDKGDVPEGYKVSRKEKRNFPLILESPSPNQTSLYFCASSRGGGKNEKLFFGSGTQLSVL.